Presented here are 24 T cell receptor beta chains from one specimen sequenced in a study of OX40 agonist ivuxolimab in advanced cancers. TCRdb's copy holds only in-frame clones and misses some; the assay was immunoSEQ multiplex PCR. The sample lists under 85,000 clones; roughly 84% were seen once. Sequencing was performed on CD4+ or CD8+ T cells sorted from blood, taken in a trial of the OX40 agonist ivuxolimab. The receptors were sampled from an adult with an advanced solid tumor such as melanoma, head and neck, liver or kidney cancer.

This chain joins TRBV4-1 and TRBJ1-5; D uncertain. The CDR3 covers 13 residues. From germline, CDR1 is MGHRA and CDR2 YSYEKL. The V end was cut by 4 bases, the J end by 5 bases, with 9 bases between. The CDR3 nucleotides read TGCGCCAGCAGCCTCACAGAATATCAGCCCCAGCATTTT. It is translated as CASSLTEYQPQHF.

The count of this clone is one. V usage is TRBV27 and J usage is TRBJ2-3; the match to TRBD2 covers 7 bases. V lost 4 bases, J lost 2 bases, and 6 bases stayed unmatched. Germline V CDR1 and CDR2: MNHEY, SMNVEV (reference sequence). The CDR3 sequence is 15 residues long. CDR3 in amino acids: CASSSRGSYTDTQYF. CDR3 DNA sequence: TGTGCCAGCAGTTCGCGGGGGTCATACACAGATACGCAGTATTTT.

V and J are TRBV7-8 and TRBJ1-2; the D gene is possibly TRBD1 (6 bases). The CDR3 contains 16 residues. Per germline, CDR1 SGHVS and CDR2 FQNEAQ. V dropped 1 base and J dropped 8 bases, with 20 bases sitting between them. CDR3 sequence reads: CASSLEEGEELWGYTF. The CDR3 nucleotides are TGTGCCAGCAGCTTAGAGGAGGGGGAGGAATTGTGGGGCTACACCTTC.

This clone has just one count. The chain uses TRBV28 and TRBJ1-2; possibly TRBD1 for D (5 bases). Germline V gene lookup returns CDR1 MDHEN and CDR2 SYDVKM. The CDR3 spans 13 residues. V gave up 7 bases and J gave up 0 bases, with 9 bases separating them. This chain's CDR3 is CASKEGSNYGYTF. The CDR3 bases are TGTGCCAGCAAGGAGGGGTCTAACTATGGCTACACCTTC.

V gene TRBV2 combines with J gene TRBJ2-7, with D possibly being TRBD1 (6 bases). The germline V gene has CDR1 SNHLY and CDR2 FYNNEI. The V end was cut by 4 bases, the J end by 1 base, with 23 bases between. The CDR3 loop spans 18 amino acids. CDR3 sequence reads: CASSGGTGNNRYSYEQYF. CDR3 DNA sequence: TGTGCCAGCAGTGGAGGTACAGGGAATAATCGGTATTCCTACGAGCAGTACTTC.

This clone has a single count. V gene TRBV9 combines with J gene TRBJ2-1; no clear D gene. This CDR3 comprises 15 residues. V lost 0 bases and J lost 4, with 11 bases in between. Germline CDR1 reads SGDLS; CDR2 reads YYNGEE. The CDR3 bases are TGTGCCAGCAGCGTAGCCCCCCGATCGTACAATGAGCAGTTCTTC. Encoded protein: CASSVAPRSYNEQFF.

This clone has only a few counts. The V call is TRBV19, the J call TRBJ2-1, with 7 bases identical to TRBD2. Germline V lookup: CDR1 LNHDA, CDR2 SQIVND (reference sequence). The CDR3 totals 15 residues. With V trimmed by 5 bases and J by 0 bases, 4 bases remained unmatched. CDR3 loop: CASSALANSYNEQFF. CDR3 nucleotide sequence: TGTGCCAGTAGTGCACTAGCGAACTCCTACAATGAGCAGTTCTTC.

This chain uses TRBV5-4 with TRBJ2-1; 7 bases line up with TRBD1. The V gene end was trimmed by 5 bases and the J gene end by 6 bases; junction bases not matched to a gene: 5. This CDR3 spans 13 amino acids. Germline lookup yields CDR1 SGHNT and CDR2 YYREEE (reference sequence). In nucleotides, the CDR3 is TGTGCCAGCAGGCAGACAGGGATCAATGAGCAGTTCTTC. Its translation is CASRQTGINEQFF.

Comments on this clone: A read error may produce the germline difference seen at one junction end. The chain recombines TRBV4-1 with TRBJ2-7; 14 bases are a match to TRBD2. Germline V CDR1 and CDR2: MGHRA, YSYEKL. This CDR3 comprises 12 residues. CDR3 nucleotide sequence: TGCGCCAGCAGCCCGACTAGCGGGAGGGCTCTCTTC. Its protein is CASSPTSGRALF.

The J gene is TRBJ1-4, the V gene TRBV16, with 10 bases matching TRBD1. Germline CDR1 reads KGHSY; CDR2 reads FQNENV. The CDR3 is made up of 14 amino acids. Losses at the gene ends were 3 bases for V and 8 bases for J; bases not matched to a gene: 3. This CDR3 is CASSQGQGYEKLFF. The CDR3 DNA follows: TGTGCCAGCAGCCAGGGACAGGGGTACGAAAAACTGTTTTTT.

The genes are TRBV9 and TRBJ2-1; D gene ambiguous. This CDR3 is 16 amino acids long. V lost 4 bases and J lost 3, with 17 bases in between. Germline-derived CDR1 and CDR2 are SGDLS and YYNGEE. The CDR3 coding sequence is TGTGCCAGCAGCCCGTCCTGGCAAGCATACTACAATGAGCAGTTCTTC. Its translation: CASSPSWQAYYNEQFF.

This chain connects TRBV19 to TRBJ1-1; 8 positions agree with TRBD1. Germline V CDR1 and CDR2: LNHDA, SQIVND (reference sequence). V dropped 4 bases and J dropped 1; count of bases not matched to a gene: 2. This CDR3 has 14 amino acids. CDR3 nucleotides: TGTGCCAGTAGTAGGCAGGGGGCGAACACTGAAGCTTTCTTT. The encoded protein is CASSRQGANTEAFF.

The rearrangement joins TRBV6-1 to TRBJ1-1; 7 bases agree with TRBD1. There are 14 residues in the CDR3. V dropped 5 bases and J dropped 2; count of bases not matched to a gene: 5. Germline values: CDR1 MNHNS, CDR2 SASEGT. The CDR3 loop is CASSPGQINTEAFF. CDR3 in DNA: TGTGCCAGCAGTCCGGGACAGATAAACACTGAAGCTTTCTTT.

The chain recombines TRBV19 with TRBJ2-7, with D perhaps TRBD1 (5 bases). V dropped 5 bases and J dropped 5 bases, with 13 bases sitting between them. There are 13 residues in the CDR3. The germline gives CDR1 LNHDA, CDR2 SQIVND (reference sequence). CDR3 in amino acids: CASSPRTNDEQYF. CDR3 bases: TGTGCCAGTAGTCCCCGGACAAATGACGAGCAGTACTTC.

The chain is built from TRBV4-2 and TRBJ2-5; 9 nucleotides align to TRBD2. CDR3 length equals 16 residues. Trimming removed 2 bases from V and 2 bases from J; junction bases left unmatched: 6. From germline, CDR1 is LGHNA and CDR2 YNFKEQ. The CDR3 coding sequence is TGTGCCAGCAGCCAACCTCTAGCGGGGATACAAGAGACCCAGTACTTC. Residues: CASSQPLAGIQETQYF.

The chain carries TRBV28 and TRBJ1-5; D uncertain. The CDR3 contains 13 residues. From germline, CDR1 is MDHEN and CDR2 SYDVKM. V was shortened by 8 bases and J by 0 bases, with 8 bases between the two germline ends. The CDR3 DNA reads TGTGCCAGCGGATTAATTAGCAATCAGCCCCAGCATTTT. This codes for CASGLISNQPQHF. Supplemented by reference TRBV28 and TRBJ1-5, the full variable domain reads DVKVTQSSRYLVKRTGEKVFLECVQDMDHENMFWYRQDPGLGLRLIYFSYDVKMKEKGDIPEGYSVSREKKERFSLILESASTNQTSMYLCASGLISNQPQHFGDGTRLSIL.

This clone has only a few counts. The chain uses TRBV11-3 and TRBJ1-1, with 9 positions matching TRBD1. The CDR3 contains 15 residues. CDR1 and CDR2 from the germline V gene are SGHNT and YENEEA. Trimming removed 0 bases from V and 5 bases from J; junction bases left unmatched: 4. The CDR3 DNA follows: TGTGCCAGCAGCTTAGAGACAGGGGGGCGGACTGAAGCTTTCTTT. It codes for CASSLETGGRTEAFF.

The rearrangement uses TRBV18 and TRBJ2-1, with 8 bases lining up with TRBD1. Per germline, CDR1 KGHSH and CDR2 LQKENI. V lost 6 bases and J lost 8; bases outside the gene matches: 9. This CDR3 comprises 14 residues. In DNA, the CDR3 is TGTGCCAGCTCCGGGACAGGAGGGTACCATGAGCAGTTCTTC. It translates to CASSGTGGYHEQFF.

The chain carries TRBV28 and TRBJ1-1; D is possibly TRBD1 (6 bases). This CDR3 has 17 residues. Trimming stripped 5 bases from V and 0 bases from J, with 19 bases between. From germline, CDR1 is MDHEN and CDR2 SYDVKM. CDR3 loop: CASSPPRGVGMNTEAFF. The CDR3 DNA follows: TGTGCCAGCAGTCCTCCCAGGGGTGTTGGGATGAACACTGAAGCTTTCTTT.

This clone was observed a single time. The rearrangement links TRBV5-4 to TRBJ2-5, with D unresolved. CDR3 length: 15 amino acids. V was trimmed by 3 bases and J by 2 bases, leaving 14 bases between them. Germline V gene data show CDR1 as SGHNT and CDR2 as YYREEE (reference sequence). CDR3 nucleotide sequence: TGTGCCAGCAGCTCCGCCCTCTTGAGGCAAGAGACCCAGTACTTC. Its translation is CASSSALLRQETQYF. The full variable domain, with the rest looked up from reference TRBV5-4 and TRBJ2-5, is ETGVTQSPTHLIKTRGQQVTLRCSSQSGHNTVSWYQQALGQGPQFIFQYYREEENGRGNFPPRFSGLQFPNYSSELNVNALELDDSALYLCASSSALLRQETQYFGPGTRLLVL.

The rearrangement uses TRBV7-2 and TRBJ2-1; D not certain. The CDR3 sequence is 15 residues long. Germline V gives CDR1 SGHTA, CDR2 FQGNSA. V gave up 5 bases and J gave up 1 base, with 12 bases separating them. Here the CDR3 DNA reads TGTGCCAGCAGCCCTCACCTCGCTTCCTACAATGAGCAGTTCTTC. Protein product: CASSPHLASYNEQFF.

CDR3 DNA sequence: TGCGCCAGCAGCTTGGCCGGGAGGGAGAATGAGCAGTTCTTC. Translating it yields CASSLAGRENEQFF. The genes are TRBV5-1 and TRBJ2-1; TRBD2 aligns across 8 bases. CDR3 length equals 14 residues. Germline assignment: CDR1 SGHRS and CDR2 YFSETQ. The V and J ends lost 0 bases and 7 bases, in that order; junction bases with no gene match: 3.

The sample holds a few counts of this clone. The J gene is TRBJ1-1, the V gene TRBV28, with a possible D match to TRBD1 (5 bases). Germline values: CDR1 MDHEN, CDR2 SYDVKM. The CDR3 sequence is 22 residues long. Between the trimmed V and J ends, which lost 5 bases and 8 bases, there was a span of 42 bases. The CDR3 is CASSPDPGPFAANKGFEGEAFF. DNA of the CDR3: TGTGCCAGCAGTCCCGACCCGGGCCCTTTCGCCGCGAATAAGGGATTCGAGGGGGAAGCTTTCTTT.

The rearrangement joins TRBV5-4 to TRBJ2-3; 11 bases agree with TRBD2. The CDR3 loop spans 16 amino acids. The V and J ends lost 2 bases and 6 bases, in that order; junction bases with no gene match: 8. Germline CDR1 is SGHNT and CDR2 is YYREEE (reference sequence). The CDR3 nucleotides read TGTGCCAGCAGCTTAAGGCTAGCGGGAGGAGGGGATACGCAGTATTTT. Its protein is CASSLRLAGGGDTQYF.